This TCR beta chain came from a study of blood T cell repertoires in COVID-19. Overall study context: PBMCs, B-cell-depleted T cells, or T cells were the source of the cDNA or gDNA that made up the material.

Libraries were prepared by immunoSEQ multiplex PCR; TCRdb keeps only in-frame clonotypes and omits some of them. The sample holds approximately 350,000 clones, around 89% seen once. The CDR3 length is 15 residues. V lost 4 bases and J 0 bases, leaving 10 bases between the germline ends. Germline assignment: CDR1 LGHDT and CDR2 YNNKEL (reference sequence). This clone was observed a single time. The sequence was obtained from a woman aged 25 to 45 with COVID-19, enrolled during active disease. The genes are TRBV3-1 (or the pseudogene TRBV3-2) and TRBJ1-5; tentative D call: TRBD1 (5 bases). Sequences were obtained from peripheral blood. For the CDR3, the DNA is TGTGCCAGCAGCCCGGGACTCAATAGCAATCAGCCCCAGCATTTT. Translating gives CASSPGLNSNQPQHF.